These 14 T cell receptor beta chains originate from one sample sequenced in a study of shared clonotypes between healthy human individuals. Generated by immunoSEQ multiplex PCR, the TCRdb table keeps only in-frame clones and is missing some. The data contain about 2.2 million clones, about 93% of them singletons. It was CD45RO-negative cells, positively selected for CCR7, that made up naive CD8 cells, with terminally differentiated effector memory CD45RA+ cells excluded. The sequenced sample consisted of naive CD8+ T cells from PBMCs. The origin of the receptors is a man younger than 30 in good health. Some clones in this sample may be carry-over from other donors' samples.

This clone occurred once. V gene TRBV7-8 combines with J gene TRBJ1-5, with D perhaps TRBD1 (5 bases). V was cut by 8 bases and J by 6 bases, with 20 bases left in between. From germline, CDR1 is SGHVS and CDR2 FQNEAQ. The CDR3 runs 15 residues. The CDR3 here is CASDDVAGSGQPQHF. The CDR3 region has the DNA TGTGCCAGCGATGACGTGGCAGGGTCTGGTCAGCCCCAGCATTTT.

This clone has only one observation. The chain employs TRBV11-2 and TRBJ2-1; 8 positions match TRBD2. Germline V gene data show CDR1 as SGHAT and CDR2 as FQNNGV. This CDR3 is built from 16 residues. V shed 0 bases, J shed 8 bases, and the junction held 9 bases outside the gene matches. The CDR3 region has the DNA TGTGCCAGCAGCTTAGATGAGCGGGAGATCTTACATGAGCAGTTCTTC. Its translation: CASSLDEREILHEQFF.

The chain carries TRBV11-1 and TRBJ2-1; D not resolved. CDR3 length equals 18 residues. V lost 3 bases and J lost 9, with 27 bases in between. Germline loops: CDR1 SGHAT, CDR2 FQDESV (reference sequence). The CDR3 here is CASSFRGSSRWLSGEQFF. CDR3 nucleotide sequence: TGTGCCAGCAGCTTCCGTGGTTCGTCTAGATGGCTTTCTGGTGAGCAGTTCTTC.

The chain couples TRBV5-8 to TRBJ1-4; 9 bases match TRBD1. The germline gives CDR1 SGHTS, CDR2 YDEGEE. CDR3 length: 15 residues. V shed 4 bases and J 8 bases; nucleotides not matched to a gene: 9. The DNA of the CDR3 is TGTGCCAGCAGCCCAGGGACAGGGTGGCTGGAAAAACTGTTTTTT. Translating it yields CASSPGTGWLEKLFF.

V gene TRBV7-8 combines with J gene TRBJ2-7; D is possibly TRBD2 (5 bases). The CDR3 length is 13 residues. Germline-derived CDR1 and CDR2 are SGHVS and FQNEAQ. The V gene lost 3 bases and the J gene lost 4 bases, with 10 bases spanning the gap. CDR3 sequence reads: CASSLRVGYEQYF. The CDR3 DNA is TGTGCCAGCAGCTTGAGGGTCGGTTACGAGCAGTACTTC.

V usage is TRBV7-8 and J usage is TRBJ2-2, with D perhaps matching TRBD2 (6 bases). CDR1 and CDR2 from the germline V gene are SGHVS and FQNEAQ. This CDR3 is built from 16 residues. The V gene lost 3 bases and the J gene lost 1 base, with 12 bases spanning the gap. The CDR3 region has the DNA TGTGCCAGCAGCTTGGGGAGGACTGTGAACACCGGGGAGCTGTTTTTT. This encodes CASSLGRTVNTGELFF.

J is TRBJ2-5 and V is TRBV14; 11 nucleotides align to TRBD2. Trimming removed 0 bases from V and 4 bases from J; junction bases left unmatched: 7. The CDR3 length is 17 residues. From germline, CDR1 is SGHDN and CDR2 FVKESK. The CDR3 loop reads CASSQDLPGLAGETQYF. The DNA of the CDR3 is TGTGCCAGCAGCCAAGATCTACCCGGACTAGCGGGAGAGACCCAGTACTTC.

The chain recombines TRBV5-4 with TRBJ2-2; TRBD2 might be the D (5 bases). Trimming took 1 base from V and 5 from J, leaving 15 bases between them. This CDR3 has 16 residues. The germline CDR1 and CDR2 sequences are SGHNT and YYREEE (reference sequence). CDR3 protein: CASSLKREVSTGELFF. The CDR3 DNA reads TGTGCCAGCAGCTTGAAACGGGAAGTGAGTACCGGGGAGCTGTTTTTT.

The V call is TRBV11-2, the J call TRBJ2-1, with 8 bases aligning to TRBD1. This CDR3 has 15 amino acids. The germline gives CDR1 SGHAT, CDR2 FQNNGV. Trimming took 5 bases from V and 1 from J; bases not matched to a gene: 4. The DNA for the CDR3 is TGTGCCAGCAGCCCCAGGGGGCCGTCCTACAATGAGCAGTTCTTC. Its protein product is CASSPRGPSYNEQFF.

With respect to this clone: Other nucleotide sequences from this sample produce the same CDR3. The gene calls are TRBV5-1 and TRBJ2-7; a weak D match, TRBD1 (5 bases). Germline CDR1 reads SGHRS; CDR2 reads YFSETQ. The CDR3 has 12 residues. V gave up 3 bases and J gave up 4 bases, with 8 bases separating them. The CDR3, as DNA: TGCGCCAGCAGCTCAACAGGTTACGAGCAGTACTTC. Translation: CASSSTGYEQYF.

The rearrangement links TRBV7-8 to TRBJ2-2; D not resolved. The length of the CDR3 is 13 residues. Trimming took 5 bases from V and 5 from J, leaving 9 bases between them. From germline, CDR1 is SGHVS and CDR2 FQNEAQ. The CDR3: CASSPAWTGELFF. The CDR3 coding sequence is TGTGCCAGCAGCCCCGCATGGACCGGGGAGCTGTTTTTT. The entire variable domain, with the rest obtained from reference TRBV7-8 and TRBJ2-2, is as follows: GAGVSQSPRYKVAKRGQDVALRCDPISGHVSLFWYQQALGQGPEFLTYFQNEAQLDKSGLPSDRFFAERPEGSVSTLKIQRTQQEDSAVYLCASSPAWTGELFFGEGSRLTVL.

V gene TRBV27 combines with J gene TRBJ2-7; 10 bases are a match to TRBD2. Germline CDR1 MNHEY, CDR2 SMNVEV (reference sequence). CDR3 length equals 15 residues. The V gene end was trimmed by 6 bases and the J gene end by 3 bases; junction bases not matched to a gene: 8. The CDR3 protein is CASSLRGLALYEQYF. As DNA, the CDR3 is TGTGCCAGCAGCCTCCGGGGACTAGCGCTCTACGAGCAGTACTTC.

V usage is TRBV4-3 and J usage is TRBJ1-2; D might be TRBD1 (5 bases). Germline-derived CDR1 and CDR2 are LGHNA and YSLEER. Trimming shortened V by 0 bases and J by 5 bases, and 10 bases separated the two germline ends. The CDR3 has 14 residues. DNA for the CDR3: TGCGCCAGCAGCCAAGAGCTTACAGGTTATGGCTACACCTTC. Its translation is CASSQELTGYGYTF.

This chain uses TRBV4-3 with TRBJ1-5, with 7 bases identical to TRBD1. The germline gives CDR1 LGHNA, CDR2 YSLEER. The length of the CDR3 is 15 residues. V lost 5 bases and J lost 7; bases outside the gene matches: 11. CDR3 in DNA: TGCGCCAGCAGCGTCCACAGGGGAATGGGACAGCCCCAGCATTTT. Its protein is CASSVHRGMGQPQHF.